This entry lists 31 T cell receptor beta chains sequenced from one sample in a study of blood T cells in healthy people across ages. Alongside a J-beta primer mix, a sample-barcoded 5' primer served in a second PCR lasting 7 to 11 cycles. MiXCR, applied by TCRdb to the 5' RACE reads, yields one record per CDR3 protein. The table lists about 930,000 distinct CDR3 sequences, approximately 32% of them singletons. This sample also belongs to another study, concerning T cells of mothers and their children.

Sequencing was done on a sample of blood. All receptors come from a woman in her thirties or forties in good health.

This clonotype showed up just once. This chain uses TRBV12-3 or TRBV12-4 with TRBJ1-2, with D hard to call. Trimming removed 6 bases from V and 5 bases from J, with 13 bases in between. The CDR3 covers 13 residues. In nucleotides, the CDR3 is TGTGCCAGCAGGGAGGGTGTGAGTTATGGCTACACCTTC. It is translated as CASREGVSYGYTF.

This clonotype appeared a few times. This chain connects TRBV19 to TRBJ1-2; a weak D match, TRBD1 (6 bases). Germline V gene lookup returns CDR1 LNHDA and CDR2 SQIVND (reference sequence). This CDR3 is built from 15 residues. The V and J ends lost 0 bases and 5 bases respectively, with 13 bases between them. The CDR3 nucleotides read TGTGCCAGTAGTATAGACAGGGGTCTGCAGTATGGCTACACCTTC. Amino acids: CASSIDRGLQYGYTF. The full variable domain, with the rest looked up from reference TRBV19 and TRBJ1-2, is DGGITQSPKYLFRKEGQNVTLSCEQNLNHDAMYWYRQDPGQGLRLIYYSQIVNDFQKGDIAEGYSVSREKKESFPLTVTSAQKNPTAFYLCASSIDRGLQYGYTFGSGTRLTVV.

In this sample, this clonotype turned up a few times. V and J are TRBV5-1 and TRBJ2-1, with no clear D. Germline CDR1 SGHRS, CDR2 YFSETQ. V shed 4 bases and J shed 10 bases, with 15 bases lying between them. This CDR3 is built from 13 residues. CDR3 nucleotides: TGCGCCAGCAGCCTCCGACCCGATCAGGAGCAGTTCTTC. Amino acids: CASSLRPDQEQFF.

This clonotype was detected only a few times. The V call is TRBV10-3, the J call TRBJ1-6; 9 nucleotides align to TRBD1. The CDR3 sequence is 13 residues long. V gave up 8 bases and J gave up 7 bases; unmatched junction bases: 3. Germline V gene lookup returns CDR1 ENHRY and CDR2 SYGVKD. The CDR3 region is CAICGTGNSPLHF. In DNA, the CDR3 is TGTGCCATCTGTGGGACAGGGAATTCACCCCTCCACTTT.

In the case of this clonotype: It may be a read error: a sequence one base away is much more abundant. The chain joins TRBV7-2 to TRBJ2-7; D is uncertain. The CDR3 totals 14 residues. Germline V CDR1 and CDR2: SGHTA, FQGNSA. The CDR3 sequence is CASTGRAMVYKQYF. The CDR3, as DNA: TGTGCCAGCACCGGCCGGGCCATGGTCTACAAGCAGTACTTC.

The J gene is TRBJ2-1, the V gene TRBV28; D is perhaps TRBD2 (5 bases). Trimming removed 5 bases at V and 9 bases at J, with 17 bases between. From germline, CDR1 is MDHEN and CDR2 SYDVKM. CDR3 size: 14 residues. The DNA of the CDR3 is TGTGCCAGCAGTCTGGGCGGGTACGGCCGTGAGCAGTTCTTC. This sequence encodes CASSLGGYGREQFF.

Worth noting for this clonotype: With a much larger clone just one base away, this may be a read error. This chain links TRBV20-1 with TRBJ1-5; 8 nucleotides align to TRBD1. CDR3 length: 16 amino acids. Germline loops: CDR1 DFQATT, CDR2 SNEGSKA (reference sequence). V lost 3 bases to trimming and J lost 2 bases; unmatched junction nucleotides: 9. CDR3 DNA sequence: TGCAGTGCTAGGTCACAGGGGGGTCCGGGCAATCAGCCCCAGCATTTT. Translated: CSARSQGGPGNQPQHF.

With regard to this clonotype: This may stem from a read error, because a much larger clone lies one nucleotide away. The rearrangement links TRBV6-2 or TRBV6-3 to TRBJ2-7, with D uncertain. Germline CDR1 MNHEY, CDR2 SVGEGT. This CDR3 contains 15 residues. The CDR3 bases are TGTGTCAGCAGGCAGAACGGTCTGGTCTCCTACGAGCAGTACTTC. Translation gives CVSRQNGLVSYEQYF.

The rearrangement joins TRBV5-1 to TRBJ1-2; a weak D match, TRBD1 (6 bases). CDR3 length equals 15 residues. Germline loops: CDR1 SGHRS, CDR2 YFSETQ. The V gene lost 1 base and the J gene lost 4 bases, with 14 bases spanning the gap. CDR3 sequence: CASSLYSTGSYGYTF. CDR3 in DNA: TGCGCCAGCAGCTTGTACTCGACAGGATCCTATGGCTACACCTTC. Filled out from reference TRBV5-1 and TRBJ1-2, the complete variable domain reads KAGVTQTPRYLIKTRGQQVTLSCSPISGHRSVSWYQQTPGQGLQFLFEYFSETQRNKGNFPGRFSGRQFSNSRSEMNVSTLELGDSALYLCASSLYSTGSYGYTFGSGTRLTVV.

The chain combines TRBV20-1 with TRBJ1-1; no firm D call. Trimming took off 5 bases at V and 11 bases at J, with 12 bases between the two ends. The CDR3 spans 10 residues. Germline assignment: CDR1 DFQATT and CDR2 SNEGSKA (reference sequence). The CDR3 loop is CSAPLNPAFF. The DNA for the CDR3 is TGCAGTGCTCCGCTGAATCCTGCTTTCTTT.

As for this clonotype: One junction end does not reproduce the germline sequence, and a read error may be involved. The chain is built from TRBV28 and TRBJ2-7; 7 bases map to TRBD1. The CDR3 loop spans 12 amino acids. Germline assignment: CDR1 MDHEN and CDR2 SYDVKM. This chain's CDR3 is CVSSSLRDSQNF. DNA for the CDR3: TGTGTCAGCAGTTCCCTCCGGGACAGCCAGAACTTC. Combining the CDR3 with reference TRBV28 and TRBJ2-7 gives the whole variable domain DVKVTQSSRYLVKRTGEKVFLECVQDMDHENMFWYRQDPGLGLRLIYFSYDVKMKEKGDIPEGYSVSREKKERFSLILESASTNQTSMYLCVSSSLRDSQNFGPGTRLTVT.

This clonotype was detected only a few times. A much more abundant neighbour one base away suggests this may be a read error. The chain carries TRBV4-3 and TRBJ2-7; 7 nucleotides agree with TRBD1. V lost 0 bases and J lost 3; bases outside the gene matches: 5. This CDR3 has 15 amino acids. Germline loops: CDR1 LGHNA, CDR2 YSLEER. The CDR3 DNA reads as TGCGCCAGCAGCCAAGATCGGGACAGCTGCTACGAGCAGTACTTC. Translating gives CASSQDRDSCYEQYF.

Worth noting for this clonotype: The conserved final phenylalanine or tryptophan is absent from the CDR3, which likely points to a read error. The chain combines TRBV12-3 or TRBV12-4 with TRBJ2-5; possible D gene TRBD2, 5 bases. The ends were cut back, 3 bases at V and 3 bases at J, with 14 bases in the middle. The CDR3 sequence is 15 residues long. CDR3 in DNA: TGTGCCAGCAGTTTTTGGGAGTCGGGGAAAGAGACCCAGTACCTC. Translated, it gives CASSFWESGKETQYL.

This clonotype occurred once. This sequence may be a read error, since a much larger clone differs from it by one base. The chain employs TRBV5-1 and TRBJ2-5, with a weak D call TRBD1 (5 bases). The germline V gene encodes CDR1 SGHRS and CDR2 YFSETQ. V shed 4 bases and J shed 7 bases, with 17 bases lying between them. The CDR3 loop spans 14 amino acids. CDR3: CASSILSAQGTQYF. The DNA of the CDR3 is TGCGCCAGCAGCATCCTATCTGCCCAGGGGACCCAGTACTTC.

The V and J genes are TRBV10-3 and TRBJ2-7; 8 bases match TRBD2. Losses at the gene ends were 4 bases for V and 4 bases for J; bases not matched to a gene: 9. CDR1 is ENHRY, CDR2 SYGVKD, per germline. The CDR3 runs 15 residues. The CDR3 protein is CAISGGGNRYYEQYF. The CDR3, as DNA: TGTGCCATCAGTGGCGGGGGGAACCGTTATTACGAGCAGTACTTC.

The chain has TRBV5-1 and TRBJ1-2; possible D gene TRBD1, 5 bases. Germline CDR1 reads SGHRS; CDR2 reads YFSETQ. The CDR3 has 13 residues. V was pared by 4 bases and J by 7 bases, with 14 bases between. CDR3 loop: CASSPSRDVGYTF. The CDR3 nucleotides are TGCGCCAGCAGCCCATCACGGGACGTTGGCTACACCTTC. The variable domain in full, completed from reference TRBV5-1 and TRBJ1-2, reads KAGVTQTPRYLIKTRGQQVTLSCSPISGHRSVSWYQQTPGQGLQFLFEYFSETQRNKGNFPGRFSGRQFSNSRSEMNVSTLELGDSALYLCASSPSRDVGYTFGSGTRLTVV.

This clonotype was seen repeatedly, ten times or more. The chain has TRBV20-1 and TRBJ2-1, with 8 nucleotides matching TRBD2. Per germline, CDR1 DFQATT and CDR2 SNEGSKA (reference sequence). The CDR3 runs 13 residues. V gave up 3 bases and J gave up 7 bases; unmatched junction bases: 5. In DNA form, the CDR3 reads TGCAGTGCTAGCGGGGGGGCCGCAAATGAGCAGTTCTTC. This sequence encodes CSASGGAANEQFF.

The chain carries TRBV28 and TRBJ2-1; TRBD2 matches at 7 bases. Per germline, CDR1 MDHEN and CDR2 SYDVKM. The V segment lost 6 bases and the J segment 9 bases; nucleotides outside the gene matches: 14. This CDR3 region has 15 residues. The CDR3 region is CASSPEIAGEIEQFF. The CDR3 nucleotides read TGTGCCAGCAGCCCCGAGATTGCGGGAGAAATTGAGCAGTTCTTC.

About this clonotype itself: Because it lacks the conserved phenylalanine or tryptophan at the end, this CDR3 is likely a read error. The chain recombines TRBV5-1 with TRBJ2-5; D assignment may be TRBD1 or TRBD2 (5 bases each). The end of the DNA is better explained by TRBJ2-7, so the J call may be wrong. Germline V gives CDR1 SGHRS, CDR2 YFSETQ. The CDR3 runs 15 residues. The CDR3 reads CASSFRDRNSYEQYL. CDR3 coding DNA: TGCGCCAGCAGCTTCCGGGACCGCAACTCCTACGAGCAGTACTTA.

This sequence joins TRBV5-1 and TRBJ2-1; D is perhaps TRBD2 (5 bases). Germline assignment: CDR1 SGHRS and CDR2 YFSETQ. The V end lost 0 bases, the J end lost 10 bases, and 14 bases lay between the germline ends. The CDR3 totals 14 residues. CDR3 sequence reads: CASSLEWAPGEQFF. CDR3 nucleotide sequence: TGCGCCAGCAGCTTGGAGTGGGCTCCGGGGGAGCAGTTCTTC.

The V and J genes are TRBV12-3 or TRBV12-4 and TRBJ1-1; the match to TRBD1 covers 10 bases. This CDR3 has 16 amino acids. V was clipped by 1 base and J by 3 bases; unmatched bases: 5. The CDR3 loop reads CASSLVPGQGDTEAFF. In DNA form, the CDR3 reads TGTGCCAGCAGTTTAGTACCCGGACAGGGGGACACTGAAGCTTTCTTT.

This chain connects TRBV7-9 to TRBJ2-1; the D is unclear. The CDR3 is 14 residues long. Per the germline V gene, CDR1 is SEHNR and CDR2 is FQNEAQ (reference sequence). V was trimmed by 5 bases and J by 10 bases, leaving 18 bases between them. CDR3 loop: CASSPLRSSYEQFF. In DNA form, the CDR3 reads TGTGCCAGCAGCCCGCTCAGATCTTCCTACGAGCAGTTCTTC.

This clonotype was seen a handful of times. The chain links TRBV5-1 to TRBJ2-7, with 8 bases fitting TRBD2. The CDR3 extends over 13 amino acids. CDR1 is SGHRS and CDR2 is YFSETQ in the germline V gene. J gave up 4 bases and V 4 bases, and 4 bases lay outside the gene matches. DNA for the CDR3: TGCGCCAGCAGCCCGGGGGGGAGGTACGAGCAGTACTTC. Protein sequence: CASSPGGRYEQYF.

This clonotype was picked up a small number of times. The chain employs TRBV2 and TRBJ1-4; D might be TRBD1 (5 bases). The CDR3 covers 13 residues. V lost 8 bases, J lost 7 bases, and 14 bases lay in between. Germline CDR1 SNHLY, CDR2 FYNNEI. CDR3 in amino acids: CASSAGIFEKLFF. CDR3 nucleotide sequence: TGTGCCAGCTCGGCAGGGATATTTGAAAAACTGTTTTTT. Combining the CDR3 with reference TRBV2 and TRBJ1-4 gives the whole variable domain EPEVTQTPSHQVTQMGQEVILRCVPISNHLYFYWYRQILGQKVEFLVSFYNNEISEKSEIFDDQFSVERPDGSNFTLKIRSTKLEDSAMYFCASSAGIFEKLFFGSGTQLSVL.

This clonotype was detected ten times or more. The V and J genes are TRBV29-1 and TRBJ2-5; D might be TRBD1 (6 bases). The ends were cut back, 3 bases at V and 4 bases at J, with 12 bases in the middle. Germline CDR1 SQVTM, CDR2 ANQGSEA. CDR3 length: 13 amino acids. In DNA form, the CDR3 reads TGCAGCGTTGATGACAGGATAGGAGAGACCCAGTACTTC. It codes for CSVDDRIGETQYF.

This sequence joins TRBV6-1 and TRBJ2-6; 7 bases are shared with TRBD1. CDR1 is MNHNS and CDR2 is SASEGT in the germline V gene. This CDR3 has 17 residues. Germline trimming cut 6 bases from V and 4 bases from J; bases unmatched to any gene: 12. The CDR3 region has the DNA TGTGCCAGCAGGAGACAGGGCTCTACTCTGGGGGCCAACGTCCTGACTTTC. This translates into CASRRQGSTLGANVLTF.

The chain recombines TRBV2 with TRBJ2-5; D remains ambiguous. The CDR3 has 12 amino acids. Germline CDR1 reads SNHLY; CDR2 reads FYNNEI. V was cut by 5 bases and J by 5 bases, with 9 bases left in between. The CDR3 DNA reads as TGTGCCAGCAGTTTCGAGGTCGAGACCCAGTACTTC. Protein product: CASSFEVETQYF.

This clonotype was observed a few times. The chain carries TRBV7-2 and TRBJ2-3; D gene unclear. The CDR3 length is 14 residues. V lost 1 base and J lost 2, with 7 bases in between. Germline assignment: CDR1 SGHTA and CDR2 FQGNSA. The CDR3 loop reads CASSLELATDTQYF. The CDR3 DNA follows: TGTGCCAGCAGCTTAGAGTTGGCCACAGATACGCAGTATTTT.

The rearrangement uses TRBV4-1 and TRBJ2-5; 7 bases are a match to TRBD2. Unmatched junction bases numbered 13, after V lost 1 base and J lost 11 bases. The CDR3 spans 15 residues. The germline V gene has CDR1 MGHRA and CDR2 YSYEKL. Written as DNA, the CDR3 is TGCGCCAGCAGCCAAGCCCCCACGGGGGACTACGGGCAGTACTTC. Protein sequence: CASSQAPTGDYGQYF.

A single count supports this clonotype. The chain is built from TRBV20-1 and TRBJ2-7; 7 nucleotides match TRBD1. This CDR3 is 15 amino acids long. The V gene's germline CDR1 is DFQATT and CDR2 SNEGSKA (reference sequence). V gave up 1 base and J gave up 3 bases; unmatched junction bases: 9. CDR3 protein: CSARVPDRSLYEQYF. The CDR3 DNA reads TGCAGTGCTAGAGTCCCGGACAGGTCCCTCTACGAGCAGTACTTC.

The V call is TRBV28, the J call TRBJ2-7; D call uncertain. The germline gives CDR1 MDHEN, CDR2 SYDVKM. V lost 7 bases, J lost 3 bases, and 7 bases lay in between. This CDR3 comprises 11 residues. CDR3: CASTSFYEQYF. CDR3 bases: TGTGCCAGCACCTCCTTCTACGAGCAGTACTTC.